A single sample gave rise to the 18 T cell receptor beta chains below, sequenced in a study of blood T cell repertoires in COVID-19. Libraries were prepared by immunoSEQ multiplex PCR; TCRdb keeps only in-frame clonotypes and omits some of them. The sample contains 200,000 to 250,000 clones, 70% to 90% of which appear only once. The sequenced material came from peripheral blood. All receptors come from a woman in her 40s who had recovered from COVID-19.

The gene calls are TRBV5-1 and TRBJ1-4, with 7 nucleotides matching TRBD1. The germline gives CDR1 SGHRS, CDR2 YFSETQ. V dropped 0 bases and J dropped 6; count of bases not matched to a gene: 5. The CDR3 sequence is 15 residues long. The CDR3 nucleotides are TGCGCCAGCAGCTTGGAGGGGGCCCCTTATGAAAAACTGTTTTTT. Protein product: CASSLEGAPYEKLFF.

CDR3 sequence reads: CASSLGLAGSYEQYF. The DNA of the CDR3 is TGTGCCAGCAGTTTGGGACTAGCGGGATCCTACGAGCAGTACTTC. The genes are TRBV13 and TRBJ2-7; the match to TRBD2 covers 13 bases. CDR3 length: 15 residues. V shed 6 bases and J 1 base; nucleotides not matched to a gene: 3. The germline V gene encodes CDR1 PRHDT and CDR2 FYEKMQ (reference sequence).

The V gene is TRBV7-2, the J gene TRBJ2-5; 8 positions match TRBD2. J was trimmed by 5 bases and V by 0 bases; bases with no gene match: 2. Germline CDR1 SGHTA, CDR2 FQGNSA. The CDR3 spans 14 residues. CDR3 residues: CASSLALAGETQYF. The DNA of the CDR3 is TGTGCCAGCAGCTTAGCGCTAGCGGGCGAGACCCAGTACTTC.

As for this clone: Within the sample, other DNA sequences also encode this same CDR3. The V gene is TRBV7-2, the J gene TRBJ1-5; the D gene is possibly TRBD1 (5 bases). The germline V and J ends were trimmed by 1 base and 0 bases, with 7 bases remaining between them. CDR1 is SGHTA and CDR2 is FQGNSA in the germline V gene. This CDR3 spans 15 amino acids. The CDR3 spells CASSLVGDSNQPQHF. The DNA for the CDR3 is TGTGCCAGCAGCTTAGTAGGGGATAGCAATCAGCCCCAGCATTTT. The full variable domain, in which reference TRBV7-2 and TRBJ1-5 provide the parts outside the CDR3, is GAGVSQSPSNKVTEKGKDVELRCDPISGHTALYWYRQSLGQGLEFLIYFQGNSAPDKSGLPSDRFSAERTGGSVSTLTIQRTQQEDSAVYLCASSLVGDSNQPQHFGDGTRLSIL.

Only a few counts were recorded for this clone. This chain uses TRBV28 with TRBJ1-3; D remains unclear. The CDR3 spans 14 residues. Trimming took off 6 bases at V and 0 bases at J, with 9 bases between the two ends. CDR1 is MDHEN, CDR2 SYDVKM, per germline. CDR3 DNA sequence: TGTGCCAGCAGGGCCGGGAGCTCTGGAAACACCATATATTTT. Protein product: CASRAGSSGNTIYF.

The chain has TRBV3-1 (or the pseudogene TRBV3-2) and TRBJ1-5; TRBD1 agrees at 7 bases. The V and J ends lost 0 bases and 4 bases, in that order; junction bases with no gene match: 9. CDR3 length: 17 residues. Germline V gives CDR1 LGHDT, CDR2 YNNKEL (reference sequence). CDR3 nucleotides: TGTGCCAGCAGCCAAGAGACAGGACAGGCGGGGAATCAGCCCCAGCATTTT. Translated: CASSQETGQAGNQPQHF.

The chain has TRBV2 and TRBJ1-4; 7 nucleotides align to TRBD1. The length of the CDR3 is 14 residues. CDR1 and CDR2 (germline): SNHLY, FYNNEI. Unmatched junction bases numbered 6, after V lost 6 bases and J lost 5 bases. The chain's CDR3 is CASRRDSTNEKLFF. The CDR3 DNA follows: TGTGCCAGCAGGCGGGACAGCACCAATGAAAAACTGTTTTTT. The whole variable domain, filled in from reference TRBV2 and TRBJ1-4, reads EPEVTQTPSHQVTQMGQEVILRCVPISNHLYFYWYRQILGQKVEFLVSFYNNEISEKSEIFDDQFSVERPDGSNFTLKIRSTKLEDSAMYFCASRRDSTNEKLFFGSGTQLSVL.

CDR3 sequence reads: CATSRAGRGTYTGELFF. CDR3 in DNA: TGTGCCACCAGCAGAGCCGGACGGGGGACCTACACCGGGGAGCTGTTTTTT. The chain employs TRBV15 and TRBJ2-2; a possible D gene is TRBD2 (6 bases). The CDR3 loop spans 17 amino acids. Germline-derived CDR1 and CDR2 are LNHNV and YYDKDF (reference sequence). The V and J ends lost 1 base and 3 bases respectively, with 15 bases between them. Using reference TRBV15 and TRBJ2-2 for the parts outside the CDR3, the full variable domain is DAMVIQNPRYQVTQFGKPVTLSCSQTLNHNVMYWYQQKSSQAPKLLFHYYDKDFNNEADTPDNFQSRRPNTSFCFLDIRSPGLGDTAMYLCATSRAGRGTYTGELFFGEGSRLTVL.

This clone has just one count. The CDR3 loop is CASSWGRGANYGYTF. Written as DNA, the CDR3 is TGCGCCAGCAGCTGGGGCAGGGGCGCTAACTATGGCTACACCTTC. The chain joins TRBV4-1 to TRBJ1-2, with a tentative D call TRBD1 (6 bases). The CDR3 is made up of 15 amino acids. CDR1 and CDR2 (germline): MGHRA, YSYEKL. The ends were cut back, 5 bases at V and 0 bases at J, with 13 bases in the middle.

V usage is TRBV27 and J usage is TRBJ2-3, with D possibly matching TRBD2 (6 bases). V lost 2 bases, J lost 4 bases, and 16 bases lay in between. CDR3 size: 16 residues. The germline V gene encodes CDR1 MNHEY and CDR2 SMNVEV (reference sequence). The CDR3 region is CASSLGGKRGSDTQYF. CDR3 DNA sequence: TGTGCCAGCAGTTTAGGGGGGAAACGGGGATCAGATACGCAGTATTTT.

This chain joins TRBV12-3 or TRBV12-4 and TRBJ2-6; 7 bases fit TRBD1. The CDR3 is 13 amino acids. V gave up 5 bases and J gave up 9 bases; unmatched junction bases: 4. CDR3 region: CASSPGGSNVLTF. DNA for the CDR3: TGTGCCAGCAGTCCAGGGGGTAGCAACGTCCTGACTTTC.

The J gene is TRBJ1-2, the V gene TRBV27; D possibly corresponds to TRBD1 (5 bases). V lost 3 bases and J 4 bases, leaving 9 bases between the germline ends. The germline V gene has CDR1 MNHEY and CDR2 SMNVEV (reference sequence). The CDR3 length is 13 residues. CDR3 coding DNA: TGTGCCAGCAGTTTGCGGGGCCTCTATGGCTACACCTTC. Its translation is CASSLRGLYGYTF.

This clone was observed a handful of times. The chain couples TRBV5-6 to TRBJ2-3; TRBD2 aligns across 10 bases. J was trimmed by 0 bases and V by 4 bases; bases with no gene match: 11. Germline lookup yields CDR1 SGHDT and CDR2 YYEEEE. This CDR3 region has 18 residues. As DNA, the CDR3 is TGTGCCAGCAGCGTATCTAGCGGGGGTATCACTAGCACAGATACGCAGTATTTT. Its protein product is CASSVSSGGITSTDTQYF.

This chain uses TRBV2 with TRBJ2-7, with 12 bases identical to TRBD2. V gave up 3 bases and J gave up 4 bases; unmatched junction bases: 7. This CDR3 is 16 amino acids long. Germline CDR1 reads SNHLY; CDR2 reads FYNNEI. CDR3: CASSDAGLAGGYEQYF. CDR3 DNA sequence: TGTGCCAGCAGTGATGCGGGACTAGCGGGCGGATACGAGCAGTACTTC.

The V and J genes are TRBV7-2 and TRBJ2-5; 9 bases fit TRBD2. Germline loops: CDR1 SGHTA, CDR2 FQGNSA. The V and J ends lost 3 bases and 5 bases, in that order; junction bases with no gene match: 4. The CDR3 sequence is 14 residues long. In DNA form, the CDR3 reads TGTGCCAGCAGCTTTAGCGGGGGTCCGGAGACCCAGTACTTC. Its translation: CASSFSGGPETQYF.

The V and J genes are TRBV18 and TRBJ1-4; 7 nucleotides align to TRBD1. Germline V gene data show CDR1 as KGHSH and CDR2 as LQKENI. The CDR3 consists of 14 residues. V shed 6 bases and J 6 bases; nucleotides not matched to a gene: 7. The CDR3 coding sequence is TGTGCCAGCTCCCCCAAGGGGGCTTATGAAAAACTGTTTTTT. Its protein is CASSPKGAYEKLFF.

The rearrangement uses TRBV7-3 and TRBJ1-4; 7 bases map to TRBD1. The CDR3 has 15 residues. The germline V gene has CDR1 SGHTA and CDR2 FQGTGA. With 5 bases clipped from V and 6 bases from J, the junction kept 9 bases outside the gene matches. CDR3 nucleotides: TGTGCCAGCAGCCAAACAGGGGAGGTTGATGAAAAACTGTTTTTT. Translating gives CASSQTGEVDEKLFF.

The chain is built from TRBV7-2 and TRBJ2-5; 11 bases agree with TRBD1. CDR3 size: 15 residues. CDR1 and CDR2 from the germline V gene are SGHTA and FQGNSA. The trim removed 2 bases at V and 5 bases at J, leaving 4 bases unmatched. The CDR3 sequence: CASSLRRDRGETQYF. The CDR3 DNA sequence: TGTGCCAGCAGCTTACGGCGGGACAGGGGGGAGACCCAGTACTTC.